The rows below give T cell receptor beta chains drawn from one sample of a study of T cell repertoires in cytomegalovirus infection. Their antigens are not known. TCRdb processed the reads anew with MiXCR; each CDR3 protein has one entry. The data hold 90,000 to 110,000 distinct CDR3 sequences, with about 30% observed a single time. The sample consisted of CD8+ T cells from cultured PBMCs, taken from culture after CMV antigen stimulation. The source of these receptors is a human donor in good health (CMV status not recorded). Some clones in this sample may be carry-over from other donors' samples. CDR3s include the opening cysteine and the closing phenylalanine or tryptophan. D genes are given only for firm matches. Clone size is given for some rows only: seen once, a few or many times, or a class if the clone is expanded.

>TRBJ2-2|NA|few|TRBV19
CASRPTGSSGELFF
TGTGCCAGTAGACCCACAGGGTCAAGCGGGGAGCTGTTTTTT
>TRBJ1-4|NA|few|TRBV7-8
CASSLGYGEANEKLFF
TGTGCCAGCAGCTTAGGATACGGGGAGGCTAATGAAAAACTGTTTTTT
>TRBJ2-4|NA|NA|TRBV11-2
CASSTDRPLDIQYF
TGTGCCAGCAGCACTGATAGGCCTCTTGACATTCAGTACTTC
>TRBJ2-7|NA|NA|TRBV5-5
CASTQTRSSYEQYF
TGTGCCAGCACCCAAACGAGGAGCTCCTACGAGCAGTACTTC
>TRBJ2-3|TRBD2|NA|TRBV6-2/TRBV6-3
CASSREGLAGDTQYF
TGTGCCAGCAGCCGGGAGGGACTAGCAGGAGATACGCAGTATTTT
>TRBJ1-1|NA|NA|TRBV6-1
CASSDQGNTEAFF
TGTGCCAGCAGTGATCAGGGAAACACTGAAGCTTTCTTT
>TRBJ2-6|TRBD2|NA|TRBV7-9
CASSFPPAGASGANVLTF
TGTGCCAGCAGCTTCCCACCAGCGGGGGCCTCTGGGGCCAACGTCCTGACTTTC
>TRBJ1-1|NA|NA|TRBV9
CASSVVDTEAFF
TGTGCCAGCAGCGTAGTGGACACTGAAGCTTTCTTT
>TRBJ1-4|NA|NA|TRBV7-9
CASRPRTTNEKLFF
TGTGCCAGCAGACCGCGGACGACTAATGAAAAACTGTTTTTT
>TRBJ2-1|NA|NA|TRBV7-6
CASSPPGSYNEQFF
TGTGCCAGCAGCCCGCCCGGGTCCTACAATGAGCAGTTCTTC
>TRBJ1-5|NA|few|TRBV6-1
CASSMGNQPQHF
TGTGCCAGCAGTATGGGGAATCAGCCCCAGCATTTT
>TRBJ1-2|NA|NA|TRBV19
CASTAGDYGYTF
TGTGCCAGTACTGCCGGCGACTATGGCTACACCTTC
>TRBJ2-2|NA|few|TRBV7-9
CASSPYPGELFF
TGTGCCAGCAGCCCATATCCCGGGGAGCTGTTTTTT
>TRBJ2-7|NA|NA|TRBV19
CASSIFAETYEQYF
TGTGCCAGTAGTATATTTGCTGAAACTTACGAGCAGTACTTC
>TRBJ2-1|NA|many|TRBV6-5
CASSYSSGFSYNEQFF
TGTGCCAGCAGTTACTCCAGCGGGTTTTCCTACAATGAGCAGTTCTTC
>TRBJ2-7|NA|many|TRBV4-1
CASSQPDSLYEQYF
TGCGCCAGCAGCCAACCGGACAGTCTGTACGAGCAGTACTTC
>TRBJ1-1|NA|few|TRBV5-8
CASSLWQAGTEAFF
TGTGCCAGCAGCTTGTGGCAGGCGGGGACTGAAGCTTTCTTT
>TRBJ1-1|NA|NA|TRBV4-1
CASSRSLTGGTEAFF
TGCGCCAGCAGCCGCAGCTTGACTGGGGGAACTGAAGCTTTCTTT
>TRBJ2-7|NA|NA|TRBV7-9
CASSPSGAYEQYF
TGTGCCAGCAGCCCGTCCGGCGCCTACGAGCAGTACTTC
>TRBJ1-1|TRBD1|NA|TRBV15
CATSREAGGTEAFF
TGTGCCACCAGCAGAGAGGCAGGGGGCACTGAAGCTTTCTTT
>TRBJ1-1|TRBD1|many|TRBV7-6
CASSQGGREAFF
TGTGCCAGCAGCCAAGGGGGCAGGGAAGCTTTCTTT
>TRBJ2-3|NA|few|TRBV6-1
CASTDSLSDTQYF
TGTGCCAGCACCGACTCATTATCAGATACGCAGTATTTT
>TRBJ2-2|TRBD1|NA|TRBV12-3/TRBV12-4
CASSLRDRGTGELFF
TGTGCCAGCAGTTTAAGGGACAGGGGAACCGGGGAGCTGTTTTTT
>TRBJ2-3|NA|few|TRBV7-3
CASSLTGITTDTQYF
TGTGCCAGCAGCTTAACCGGTATAACCACAGATACGCAGTATTTT
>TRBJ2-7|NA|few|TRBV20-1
CSAREAGEQYF
TGCAGTGCTAGAGAAGCAGGGGAGCAGTACTTC
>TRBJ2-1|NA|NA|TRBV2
CASSDSAGVNEQFF
TGTGCCAGCAGTGACTCAGCAGGGGTGAATGAGCAGTTCTTC
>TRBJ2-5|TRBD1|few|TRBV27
CASSPLRGLQETQYF
TGTGCCAGCAGTCCTCTCAGGGGGCTCCAAGAGACCCAGTACTTC
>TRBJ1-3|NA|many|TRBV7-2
CASSLGPSAGNTIYF
TGTGCCAGCAGCTTAGGTCCCAGTGCTGGAAACACCATATATTTT
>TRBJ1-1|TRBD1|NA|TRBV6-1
CASRDYRGRNTEAFF
TGTGCCAGCAGAGATTACAGGGGGCGAAACACTGAAGCTTTCTTT
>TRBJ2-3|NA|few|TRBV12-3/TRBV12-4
CASSPLLDTQYF
TGTGCCAGCAGCCCCCTCCTGGATACGCAGTATTTT
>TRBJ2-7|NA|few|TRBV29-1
CSGVWAGREDEQYF
TGCAGCGGGGTATGGGCAGGGCGTGAGGACGAGCAGTACTTC
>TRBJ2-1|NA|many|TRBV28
CASSFEGTPYNEQFF
TGTGCCAGCAGTTTTGAGGGGACCCCCTACAATGAGCAGTTCTTC
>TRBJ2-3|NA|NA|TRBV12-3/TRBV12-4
CASSLPRKTSTDTQYF
TGTGCCAGCAGTTTACCCCGCAAGACTAGCACAGATACGCAGTATTTT
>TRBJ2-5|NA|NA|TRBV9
CASSVDRGPRETQYF
TGTGCCAGCAGCGTAGACCGGGGCCCTAGAGAGACCCAGTACTTC
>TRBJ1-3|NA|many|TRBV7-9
CASTPDGGNTIYF
TGTGCCAGCACCCCGGACGGCGGAAACACCATATATTTT